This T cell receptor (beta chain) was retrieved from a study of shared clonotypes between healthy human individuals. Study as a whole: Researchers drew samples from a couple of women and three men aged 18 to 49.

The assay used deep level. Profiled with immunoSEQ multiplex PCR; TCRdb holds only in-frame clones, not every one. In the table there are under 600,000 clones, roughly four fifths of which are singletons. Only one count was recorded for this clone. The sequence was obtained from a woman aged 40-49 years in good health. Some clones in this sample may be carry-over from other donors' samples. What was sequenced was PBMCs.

This CDR3 is CASSVREPSSYNEQFF. CDR3 nucleotides: TGTGCCAGCTCAGTCCGGGAGCCCAGCTCCTACAATGAGCAGTTCTTC. J is TRBJ2-1 and V is TRBV18; a weak D match, TRBD2 (6 bases). The CDR3 is made up of 16 amino acids. From germline, CDR1 is KGHSH and CDR2 LQKENI. Trimming left V 5 bases short and J 0 bases short, with 14 bases between.